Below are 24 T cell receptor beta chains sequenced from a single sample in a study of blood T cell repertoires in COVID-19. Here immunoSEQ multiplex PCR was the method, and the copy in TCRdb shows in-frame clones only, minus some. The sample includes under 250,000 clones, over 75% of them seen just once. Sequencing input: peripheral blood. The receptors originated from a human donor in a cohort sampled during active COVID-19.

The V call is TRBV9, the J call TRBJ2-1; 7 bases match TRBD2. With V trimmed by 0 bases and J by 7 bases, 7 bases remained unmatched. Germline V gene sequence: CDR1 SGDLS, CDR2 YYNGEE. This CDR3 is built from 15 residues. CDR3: CASSVGTTGGNEQFF. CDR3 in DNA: TGTGCCAGCAGCGTAGGAACAACGGGGGGAAATGAGCAGTTCTTC.

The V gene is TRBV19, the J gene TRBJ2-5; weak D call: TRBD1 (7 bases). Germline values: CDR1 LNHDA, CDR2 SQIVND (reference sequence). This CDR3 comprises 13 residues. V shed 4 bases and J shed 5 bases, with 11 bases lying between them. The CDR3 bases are TGTGCCAGTAGTAACAGGGGAGGCGAGACCCAGTACTTC. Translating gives CASSNRGGETQYF. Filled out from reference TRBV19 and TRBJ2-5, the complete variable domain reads DGGITQSPKYLFRKEGQNVTLSCEQNLNHDAMYWYRQDPGQGLRLIYYSQIVNDFQKGDIAEGYSVSREKKESFPLTVTSAQKNPTAFYLCASSNRGGETQYFGPGTRLLVL.

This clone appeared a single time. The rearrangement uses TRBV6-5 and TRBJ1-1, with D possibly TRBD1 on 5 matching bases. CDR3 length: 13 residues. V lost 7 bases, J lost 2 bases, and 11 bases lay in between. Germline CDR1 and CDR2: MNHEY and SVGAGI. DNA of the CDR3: TGTGCCAGCACCCAGACAGACAACACTGAAGCTTTCTTT. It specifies CASTQTDNTEAFF.

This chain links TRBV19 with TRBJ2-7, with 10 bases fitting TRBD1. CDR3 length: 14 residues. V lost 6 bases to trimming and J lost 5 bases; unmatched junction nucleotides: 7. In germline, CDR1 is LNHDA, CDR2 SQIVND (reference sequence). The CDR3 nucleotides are TGTGCCAGTAGGACGACAGGGGGCGACGACGAGCAGTACTTC. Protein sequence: CASRTTGGDDEQYF.

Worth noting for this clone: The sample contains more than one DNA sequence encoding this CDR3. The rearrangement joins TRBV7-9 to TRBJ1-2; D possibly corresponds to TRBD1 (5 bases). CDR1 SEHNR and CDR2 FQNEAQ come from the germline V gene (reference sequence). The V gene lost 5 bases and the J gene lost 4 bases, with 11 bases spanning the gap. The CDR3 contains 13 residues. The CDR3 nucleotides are TGTGCCAGCAGCCTGGGGCGCGGCTATGGCTACACCTTC. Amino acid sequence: CASSLGRGYGYTF.

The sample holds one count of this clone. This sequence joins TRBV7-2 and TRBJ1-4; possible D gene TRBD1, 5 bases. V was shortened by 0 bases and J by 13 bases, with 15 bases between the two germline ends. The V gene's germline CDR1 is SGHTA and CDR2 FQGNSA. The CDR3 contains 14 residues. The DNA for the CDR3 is TGTGCCAGCAGCTTAGCAAGGGGAGGCGGGACACTGTTTTTT. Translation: CASSLARGGGTLFF.

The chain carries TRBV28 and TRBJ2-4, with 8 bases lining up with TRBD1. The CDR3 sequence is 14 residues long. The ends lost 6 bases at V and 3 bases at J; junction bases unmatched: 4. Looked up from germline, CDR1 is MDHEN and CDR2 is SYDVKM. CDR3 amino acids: CASSYGTGKNIQYF. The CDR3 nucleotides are TGTGCCAGCAGCTACGGGACAGGCAAAAACATTCAGTACTTC.

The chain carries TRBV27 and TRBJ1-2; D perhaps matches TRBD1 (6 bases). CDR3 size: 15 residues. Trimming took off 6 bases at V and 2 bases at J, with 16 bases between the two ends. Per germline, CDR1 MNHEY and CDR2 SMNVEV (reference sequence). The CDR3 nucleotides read TGTGCCAGCAGCAAAGGGGGGGGGAGAAACTATGGCTACACCTTC. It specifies CASSKGGGRNYGYTF.

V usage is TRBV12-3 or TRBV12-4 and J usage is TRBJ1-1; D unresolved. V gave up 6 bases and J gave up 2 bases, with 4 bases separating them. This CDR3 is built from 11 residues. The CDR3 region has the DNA TGTGCCAGCAGCAAAAACACTGAAGCTTTCTTT. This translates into CASSKNTEAFF.

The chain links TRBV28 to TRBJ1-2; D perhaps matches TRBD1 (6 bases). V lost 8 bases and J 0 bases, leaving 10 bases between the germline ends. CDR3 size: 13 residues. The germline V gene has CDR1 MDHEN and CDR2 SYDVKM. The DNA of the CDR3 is TGTGCCAGCGGGTGGGACACTAACTATGGCTACACCTTC. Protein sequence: CASGWDTNYGYTF.

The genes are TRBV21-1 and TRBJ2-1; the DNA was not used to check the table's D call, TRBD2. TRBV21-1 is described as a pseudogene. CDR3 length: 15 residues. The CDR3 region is CASSIRDFCYNEQFF. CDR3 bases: TGTGCCAGCAGCATCCGGGACTTCTGCTACAATGAGCAGTTCTTC.

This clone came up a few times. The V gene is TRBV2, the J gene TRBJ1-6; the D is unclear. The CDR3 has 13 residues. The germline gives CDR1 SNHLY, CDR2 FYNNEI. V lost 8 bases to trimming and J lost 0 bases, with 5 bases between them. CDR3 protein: CASGSSYNSPLHF. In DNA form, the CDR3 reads TGTGCCAGCGGGAGCTCCTATAATTCACCCCTCCACTTT.

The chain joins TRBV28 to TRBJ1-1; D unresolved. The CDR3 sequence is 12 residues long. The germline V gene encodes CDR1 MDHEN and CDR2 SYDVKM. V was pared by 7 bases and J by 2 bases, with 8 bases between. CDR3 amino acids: CASIGGNTEAFF. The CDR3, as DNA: TGTGCCAGCATCGGCGGAAACACTGAAGCTTTCTTT.

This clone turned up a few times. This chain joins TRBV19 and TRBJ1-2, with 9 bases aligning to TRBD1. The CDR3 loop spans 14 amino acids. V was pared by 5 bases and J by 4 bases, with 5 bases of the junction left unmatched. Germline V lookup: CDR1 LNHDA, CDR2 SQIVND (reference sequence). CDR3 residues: CASSFLQGAYGYTF. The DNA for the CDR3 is TGTGCCAGTAGTTTCCTACAGGGGGCCTATGGCTACACCTTC.

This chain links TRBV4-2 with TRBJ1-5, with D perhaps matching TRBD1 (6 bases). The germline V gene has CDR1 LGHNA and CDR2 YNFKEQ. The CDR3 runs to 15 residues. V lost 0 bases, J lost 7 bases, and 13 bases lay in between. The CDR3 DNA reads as TGTGCCAGCAGCCAAGATTCAGGGGTTGAGCAGCCCCAGCATTTT. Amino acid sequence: CASSQDSGVEQPQHF.

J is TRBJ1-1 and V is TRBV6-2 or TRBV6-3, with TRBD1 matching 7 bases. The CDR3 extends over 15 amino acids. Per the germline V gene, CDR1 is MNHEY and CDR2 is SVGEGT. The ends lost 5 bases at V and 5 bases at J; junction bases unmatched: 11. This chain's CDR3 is CASSDETGPFTEAFF. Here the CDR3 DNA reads TGTGCCAGCAGTGACGAGACAGGGCCTTTTACTGAAGCTTTCTTT.

This chain's CDR3 is CASADRGRQPQHF. As DNA, the CDR3 is TGTGCCAGTGCGGACAGGGGCAGGCAGCCCCAGCATTTT. This chain joins TRBV19 and TRBJ1-5; 9 bases map to TRBD1. In germline, CDR1 is LNHDA, CDR2 SQIVND (reference sequence). V shed 8 bases and J 7 bases; nucleotides not matched to a gene: 6. The length of the CDR3 is 13 residues.

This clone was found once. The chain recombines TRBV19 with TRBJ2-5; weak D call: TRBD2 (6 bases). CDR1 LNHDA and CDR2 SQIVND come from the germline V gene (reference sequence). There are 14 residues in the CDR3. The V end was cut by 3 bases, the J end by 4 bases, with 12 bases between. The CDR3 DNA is TGTGCCAGTAGTATCCCGGGGAGGTCAGAGACCCAGTACTTC. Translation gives CASSIPGRSETQYF.

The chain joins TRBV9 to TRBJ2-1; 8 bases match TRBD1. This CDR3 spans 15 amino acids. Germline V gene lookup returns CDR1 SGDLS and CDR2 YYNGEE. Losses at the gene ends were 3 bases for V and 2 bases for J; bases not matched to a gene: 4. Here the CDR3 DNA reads TGTGCCAGCAGCGGGACAGGGAAACCCTACAATGAGCAGTTCTTC. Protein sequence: CASSGTGKPYNEQFF.

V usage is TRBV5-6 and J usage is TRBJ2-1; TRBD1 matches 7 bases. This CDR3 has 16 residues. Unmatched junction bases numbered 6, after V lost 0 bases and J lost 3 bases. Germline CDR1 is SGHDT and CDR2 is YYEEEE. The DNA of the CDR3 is TGTGCCAGCAGCTTGGTTTCCTGGGACAGCTACAATGAGCAGTTCTTC. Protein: CASSLVSWDSYNEQFF.

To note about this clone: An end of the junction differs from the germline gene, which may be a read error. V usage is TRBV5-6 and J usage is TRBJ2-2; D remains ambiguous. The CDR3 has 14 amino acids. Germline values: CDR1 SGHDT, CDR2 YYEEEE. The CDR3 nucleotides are TGTGCCAGCAGCTTGGATGCGAATACCGGGGAGCTGTTTTTT. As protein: CASSLDANTGELFF.

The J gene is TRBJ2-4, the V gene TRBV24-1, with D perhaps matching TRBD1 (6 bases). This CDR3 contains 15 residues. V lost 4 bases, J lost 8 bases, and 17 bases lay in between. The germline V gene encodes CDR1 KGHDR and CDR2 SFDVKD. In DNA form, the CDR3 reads TGTGCCACCAGTGACACGACAGGCGGAGGAGACATTCAGTACTTC. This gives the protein CATSDTTGGGDIQYF.

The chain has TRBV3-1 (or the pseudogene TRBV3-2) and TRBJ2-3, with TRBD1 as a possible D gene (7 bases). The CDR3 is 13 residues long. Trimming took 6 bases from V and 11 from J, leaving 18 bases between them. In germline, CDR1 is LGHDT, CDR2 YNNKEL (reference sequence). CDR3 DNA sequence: TGTGCCAGCAGACCAGGACAGGCGGAGGGGCAGTATTTT. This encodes CASRPGQAEGQYF.

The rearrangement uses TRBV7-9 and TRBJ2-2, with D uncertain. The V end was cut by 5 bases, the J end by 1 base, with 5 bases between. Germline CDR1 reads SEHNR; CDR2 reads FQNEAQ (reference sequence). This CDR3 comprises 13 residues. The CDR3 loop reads CASSPGNTGELFF. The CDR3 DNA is TGTGCCAGCAGCCCAGGGAACACCGGGGAGCTGTTTTTT.